Listed below are T cell receptor beta chains from one sample, sequenced in a study of low-dose radiotherapy and immunotherapy resistance in tumors. A single record per CDR3 protein comes from TCRdb applying MiXCR to the reads. The repertoire includes more than 50,000 distinct CDR3 sequences, around 25% of them detected once, and around 5.7% sits in the top ten. The sequences come from PBMCs, collected before treatment. Receptor source: a male donor with prostate cancer. Each CDR3 is given with its conserved first and last residue. D genes are given only for firm matches. Clone size is given for some rows only: seen once, a few or many times, or a class if the clone is expanded.

J: TRBJ2-2
V: TRBV19
D: TRBD1
size: many
DNA: TGTGCCAGTAGCTCCCCGACAGGGGCCGGCACCGGGGAGCTGTTTTTT
CDR3: CASSSPTGAGTGELFF

J: TRBJ2-7
V: TRBV9
D: -
size: many
DNA: TGTGCCAGCAGCCCGAGGGGTAGGGAGCAGTACTTC
CDR3: CASSPRGREQYF

J: TRBJ1-1
V: TRBV20-1
D: -
size: few
DNA: TGCAGTGCTAGAGTCCCGGGGGATCCTGAAGCTTTCTTT
CDR3: CSARVPGDPEAFF

J: TRBJ2-3
V: TRBV20-1
D: TRBD2
size: many
DNA: TGCAGTGCTAGCGTAGCGGGAGGCTTCGATACGCAGTATTTT
CDR3: CSASVAGGFDTQYF

J: TRBJ2-1
V: TRBV24-1
D: -
size: -
DNA: TGTGCCACCAGTGATCTTCGTCACAATGAGCAGTTCTTC
CDR3: CATSDLRHNEQFF

J: TRBJ2-7
V: TRBV11-2
D: -
size: few
DNA: TGTGCCAGCAGCTTAGTGTCCAGTAGCTCCTACGAGCAGTACTTC
CDR3: CASSLVSSSSYEQYF

J: TRBJ2-6
V: TRBV18
D: TRBD1
size: many
DNA: TGTGCCAGCTCACCCGGGACAGGGGCTGGGGCCAACGTCCTGACTTTC
CDR3: CASSPGTGAGANVLTF

J: TRBJ1-5
V: TRBV4-3
D: -
size: -
DNA: TGCGCCAGCAGCCAAGCGGGGGGTCGGGCTTATAGCAATCAGCCCCAGCATTTT
CDR3: CASSQAGGRAYSNQPQHF

J: TRBJ2-5
V: TRBV27
D: TRBD2
size: -
DNA: TGTGCCAGCAGTACCGTTGGGACTAGGGGAAGGTCCCAGTACTTC
CDR3: CASSTVGTRGRSQYF

J: TRBJ1-6
V: TRBV28
D: -
size: many
DNA: TGTGCCAGCCAAGACCCGGGACGGCCGGCGTCACCCCTCCACTTT
CDR3: CASQDPGRPASPLHF

J: TRBJ2-3
V: TRBV19
D: -
size: many
DNA: TGTGCCAGTAGTTGGCTGCTAAGTACAGATACGCAGTATTTT
CDR3: CASSWLLSTDTQYF

J: TRBJ2-7
V: TRBV7-9
D: -
size: -
DNA: TGTGCCAGCAGCCCCTTACTGAATTACGAGCAGTACTTC
CDR3: CASSPLLNYEQYF

J: TRBJ2-4
V: TRBV7-3
D: -
size: -
DNA: TGTGCCAGCAGCCCGGGTCGGGCAGATACGCAGTACTTC
CDR3: CASSPGRADTQYF

J: TRBJ2-7
V: TRBV5-4
D: -
size: many
DNA: TGTGCCAGCAGTCGTCTGGGGACCAACCACTACGAGCAGTACTTC
CDR3: CASSRLGTNHYEQYF

J: TRBJ2-2
V: TRBV10-3
D: TRBD2
size: few
DNA: TGTGCCATCAGTACTCCCTATCGGGGGGACACCGGGGAGCTGTTTTTT
CDR3: CAISTPYRGDTGELFF

J: TRBJ2-1
V: TRBV29-1
D: -
size: -
DNA: TGCAGCGTCCGGGTCAGCTACAATGAGCAGTTCTTC
CDR3: CSVRVSYNEQFF

J: TRBJ2-5
V: TRBV20-1
D: -
size: many
DNA: TGCAGTGCTAGAGATCAGTTGGCGGGAGAGACCCAGTACTTC
CDR3: CSARDQLAGETQYF

J: TRBJ2-5
V: TRBV25-1
D: -
size: -
DNA: TGTGCCAGCAGTGGGGACCTGGGGGCTTACGGGGAGACCCAGTACTTC
CDR3: CASSGDLGAYGETQYF

J: TRBJ1-4
V: TRBV20-1
D: -
size: many
DNA: TGCAGTGCTAGAGACGTCGTGGCAGCCGAAAAACTGTTTTTT
CDR3: CSARDVVAAEKLFF

J: TRBJ1-5
V: TRBV18
D: -
size: many
DNA: TGTGCCAGCTCTTCTCTTGGTCCCCCAAATCAGCCCCAGCATTTT
CDR3: CASSSLGPPNQPQHF

J: TRBJ2-2
V: TRBV5-6
D: -
size: many
DNA: TGTGCCAGCAGCCCAGTCGTTACCGGGGAGCTGTTTTTT
CDR3: CASSPVVTGELFF

J: TRBJ2-7
V: TRBV6-5
D: TRBD1
size: -
DNA: TGTGCCAGCATCTGGGGCAGGGGGCAAAGTTACGAGCAGTACTTC
CDR3: CASIWGRGQSYEQYF

J: TRBJ2-7
V: TRBV6-5
D: TRBD1
size: many
DNA: TGTGCCAGCAGTTACTCCCGACGAATGGACAGGGCCTACGAGCAGTACTTC
CDR3: CASSYSRRMDRAYEQYF

J: TRBJ2-2
V: TRBV11-3
D: -
size: many
DNA: TGTGCCTCCCAACAGGGAATTAACACCGGGGAGCTGTTTTTT
CDR3: CASQQGINTGELFF

J: TRBJ1-6
V: TRBV3-1
D: TRBD1
size: many
DNA: TGTGCCAGCAGCACAAGCTTACGGGACAGTTCGCTGTATTCCCTCCACTTT
CDR3: CASSTSLRDSSLYSLHF

J: TRBJ2-1
V: TRBV9
D: -
size: few
DNA: TGTGCCAGCAGCGTAGGGACTGTGACCTACAATGAGCAGTTCTTC
CDR3: CASSVGTVTYNEQFF

J: TRBJ2-1
V: TRBV11-2
D: -
size: -
DNA: TGTGCCAGCAGCTTATTCACCTCTTTGGTGAGTGAGCAGTTCTTC
CDR3: CASSLFTSLVSEQFF

J: TRBJ2-1
V: TRBV5-1
D: -
size: -
DNA: TGCGCCAGCAGCTTGGCAGAGGGGTATGAGCAGTTCTTC
CDR3: CASSLAEGYEQFF

J: TRBJ2-1
V: TRBV7-3
D: -
size: few
DNA: TGTGCCAGCTCCGTTGGGGGAATCTTCAATGAGCAGTTCTTC
CDR3: CASSVGGIFNEQFF

J: TRBJ2-3
V: TRBV7-2
D: -
size: many
DNA: TGTGCCAGCAGCTTAGGTTCGGCAGATACGCAGTATTTT
CDR3: CASSLGSADTQYF

J: TRBJ1-1
V: TRBV19
D: TRBD1
size: many
DNA: TGTGCCAGTATGAACCAGGGGGGTGGCACTGAAGCTTTCTTT
CDR3: CASMNQGGGTEAFF

J: TRBJ1-6
V: TRBV3-1
D: TRBD1
size: many
DNA: TGTGCCAGCAGCCAGGTCGACAGGGGGAATAATTCACCCCTCCACTTT
CDR3: CASSQVDRGNNSPLHF

J: TRBJ1-5
V: TRBV10-3
D: TRBD1
size: many
DNA: TGTGCCATCAGTGCTACGGGACAGGGGAAGGATAGCAATCAGCCCCAGCATTTT
CDR3: CAISATGQGKDSNQPQHF

J: TRBJ1-1
V: TRBV9
D: TRBD1
size: many
DNA: TGTGCCAGCAGCCCTCGACAGGGGATGAACACTGAAGCTTTCTTT
CDR3: CASSPRQGMNTEAFF

J: TRBJ2-1
V: TRBV29-1
D: TRBD2
size: many
DNA: TGCAGCGTTGACCCGAATGGGGGACTAGGAAGCAATGAGCAGTTCTTC
CDR3: CSVDPNGGLGSNEQFF

J: TRBJ2-3
V: TRBV5-4
D: -
size: many
DNA: TGTGCCAGCGGGTCGTGGGTAGCACTTCCTAGCACAGATACGCAGTATTTT
CDR3: CASGSWVALPSTDTQYF

J: TRBJ2-7
V: TRBV3-1
D: -
size: -
DNA: TGTGCCAGCAGCTTACGCCAAGGCTACGAGCAGTACTTC
CDR3: CASSLRQGYEQYF

J: TRBJ1-3
V: TRBV2
D: -
size: -
DNA: TGTGCCAGCAGTGAAGCAGGCAGGCCCACTGGAAACACCATATATTTT
CDR3: CASSEAGRPTGNTIYF

J: TRBJ2-7
V: TRBV14
D: TRBD2
size: many
DNA: TGTGCCAGCAGCCAAGTCCAGCGGGGCTCCTACGAGCAGTACTTC
CDR3: CASSQVQRGSYEQYF

J: TRBJ2-3
V: TRBV2
D: -
size: -
DNA: TGTGCCAGCGAACGGCGCGGGAGCACAGATACGCAGTATTTT
CDR3: CASERRGSTDTQYF

J: TRBJ1-4
V: TRBV5-1
D: -
size: many
DNA: TGCGCCAGCAGCTCCGGCCCAAGTGCAACTAATGAAAAACTGTTTTTT
CDR3: CASSSGPSATNEKLFF

J: TRBJ2-3
V: TRBV10-3
D: TRBD2
size: few
DNA: TGTGCCATGGGGACTAGCGGCACAGATACGCAGTATTTT
CDR3: CAMGTSGTDTQYF

J: TRBJ2-7
V: TRBV28
D: -
size: few
DNA: TGTGCCAGCAGTTCCCCGGGCAGATTGGTGGAGCAGTACTTC
CDR3: CASSSPGRLVEQYF

J: TRBJ1-4
V: TRBV12-3/TRBV12-4
D: -
size: many
DNA: TGTGCCAGCAGTTTAGGCAGGGCAACTAATGAAAAACTGTTTTTT
CDR3: CASSLGRATNEKLFF

J: TRBJ2-2
V: TRBV5-5
D: -
size: many
DNA: TGCGCCAGCAGCCTACCTTCACAACTCACCGGGGAGCTGTTTTTT
CDR3: CASSLPSQLTGELFF

J: TRBJ1-1
V: TRBV18
D: -
size: -
DNA: TGTGCCAGCTCACCACCGACGTCAGGGGTCAACACTGAAGCTTTCTTT
CDR3: CASSPPTSGVNTEAFF

J: TRBJ1-4
V: TRBV4-1
D: TRBD1
size: many
DNA: TGCGCCAGCAGCCAAGTCAGGGGGTCAACTAATGAAAAACTGTTTTTT
CDR3: CASSQVRGSTNEKLFF

J: TRBJ2-2
V: TRBV5-1
D: TRBD2
size: many
DNA: TGCGCCAGCACGTGGGAGGGTAACACCGGGGAGCTGTTTTTT
CDR3: CASTWEGNTGELFF

J: TRBJ2-3
V: TRBV20-1
D: -
size: many
DNA: TGCAGCCGTCTTGAGGGATCCACAGATACGCAGTATTTT
CDR3: CSRLEGSTDTQYF

J: TRBJ2-1
V: TRBV2
D: -
size: few
DNA: TGTGCCAGCAGCCGGGAGGGGGCGCTCGTGAATGAGCAGTTCTTC
CDR3: CASSREGALVNEQFF

J: TRBJ1-5
V: TRBV19
D: -
size: many
DNA: TGTGCCAGTAGTATCTGGGGGGTGGGACAGCCCCAGCATTTT
CDR3: CASSIWGVGQPQHF

J: TRBJ2-1
V: TRBV6-2/TRBV6-3
D: -
size: few
DNA: TGTGCCAGCAGTTCATCTAGCTTTGGTGAGCAGTTCTTC
CDR3: CASSSSSFGEQFF